This T cell receptor (beta chain) was recovered during a study of blood T cell repertoires in COVID-19 (dated by TCRdb to about 2020). Regarding the study in general: Samples from collaborators originated in the United States, Italy and Spain and spanned both the acute and convalescent phases of COVID-19. The prospective study material was composed of cDNA or gDNA derived from T cells, B-cell-depleted T cells, or PBMCs. The dataset comprised deeply sampled blood TCRbeta repertoires from subjects exposed to, actively infected with, or recovered from COVID-19. The repertoires were released in a freely available public database intended as a resource for research on the immune response to SARS-CoV-2. The samples were drawn from two sources: the first 160 participants of the ongoing ImmuneRACE study, and 1,000 to 1,500 subjects contributed by 6 global collaborators. The sample metadata nearly always contained a de-identified subject ID, COVID-19 status, age in years and sex. HLA class I and class II types, where available, came from metadata supplied by the sample provider rather than from assay-based typing.

A note on this clone: Its antigen remains undetermined. No clone much larger than this one lies a single base away; base qualities are absent.

The germline V gene specifies SGHTS as CDR1 and YDEGEE as CDR2. After removal of 5 bases from V and 3 bases from J, the junction retains 7 bases not matched to a gene. Counted from cysteine to phenylalanine, this CDR3 has 14 amino acids. The entry retains the CDR3 DNA only, 42 bases that are in frame from base 1. Whole blood was collected in K2EDTA tubes by collaborating institutions according to the institutions' own protocols. For TCRbeta analysis, collaborator samples were shipped as frozen whole blood, as isolated PBMCs, or as DNA extracted from either sample type. On the study overall, not on this receptor specifically: Clinical and demographic metadata were provided uncurated, with the amount varying by source and participant.

The immunoSEQ Assay, a bias-controlled multiplex PCR, was used to amplify TCRbeta CDR3 regions from genomic DNA. Per the original workflow: The number of nucleated cells in each sample was estimated by amplification of reference gene primers within the assay. Sequence reads were collapsed and filtered to measure the absolute abundance of every unique TCRbeta CDR3 rearrangement. Productive Simpson clonality was computed per sample as the square root of Simpson's diversity index over productive rearrangements. The clones in this table, taken by TCRdb from immuneACCESS, are in-frame only. Not every clone is retained; where verified, under half of the shortfall comes from an unresolved V gene, and the cause of the rest is unknown. Clone size and the V and J calls come from that table; the DNA yielded D and trimming. Across this sample there are about 45,000 clones, with around 80% seen only once. The ten largest account for around 15% of the sample.

The chain links TRBV5-8 with TRBJ2-5; 7 bases in the middle match TRBD1. The sequence was collected from a human donor in a cohort sampled during active COVID-19. The sequencing sample was made of peripheral blood. At the DNA level, the sequence is TGTGCCAGCAGTGCGGACACAGGGGAAGAGACCCAGTACTTC. Its translation is CASSADTGEETQYF.